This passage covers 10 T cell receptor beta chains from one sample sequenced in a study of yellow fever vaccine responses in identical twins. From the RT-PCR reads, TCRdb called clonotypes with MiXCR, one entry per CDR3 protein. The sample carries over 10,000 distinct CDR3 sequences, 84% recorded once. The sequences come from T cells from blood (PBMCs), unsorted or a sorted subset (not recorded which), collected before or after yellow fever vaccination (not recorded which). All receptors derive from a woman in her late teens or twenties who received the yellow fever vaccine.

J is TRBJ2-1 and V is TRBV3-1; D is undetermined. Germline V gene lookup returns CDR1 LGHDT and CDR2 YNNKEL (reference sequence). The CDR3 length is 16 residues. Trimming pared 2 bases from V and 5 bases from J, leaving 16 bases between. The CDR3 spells CASSQLRDRQDNEQFF. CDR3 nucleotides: TGTGCCAGCAGCCAACTAAGAGACCGGCAAGACAATGAGCAGTTCTTC.

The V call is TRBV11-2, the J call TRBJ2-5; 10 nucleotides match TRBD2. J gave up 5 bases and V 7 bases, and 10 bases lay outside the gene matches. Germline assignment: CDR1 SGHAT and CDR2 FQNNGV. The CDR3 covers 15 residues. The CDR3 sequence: CASTSSGRAYETQYF. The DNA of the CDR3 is TGTGCCAGCACCTCCAGCGGGAGGGCCTACGAGACCCAGTACTTC.

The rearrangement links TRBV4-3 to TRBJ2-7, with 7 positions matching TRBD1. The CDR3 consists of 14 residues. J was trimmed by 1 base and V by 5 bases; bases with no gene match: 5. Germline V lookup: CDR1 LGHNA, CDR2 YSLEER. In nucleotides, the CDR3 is TGCGCCAGCAGCTCCGGGACAGCTTCCTACGAGCAGTACTTC. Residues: CASSSGTASYEQYF.

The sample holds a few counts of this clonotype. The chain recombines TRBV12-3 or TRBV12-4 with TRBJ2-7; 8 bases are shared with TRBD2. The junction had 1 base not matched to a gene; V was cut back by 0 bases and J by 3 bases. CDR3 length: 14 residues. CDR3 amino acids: CASSLAGGGYEQYF. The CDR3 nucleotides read TGTGCCAGCAGTTTAGCCGGGGGGGGCTACGAGCAGTACTTC.

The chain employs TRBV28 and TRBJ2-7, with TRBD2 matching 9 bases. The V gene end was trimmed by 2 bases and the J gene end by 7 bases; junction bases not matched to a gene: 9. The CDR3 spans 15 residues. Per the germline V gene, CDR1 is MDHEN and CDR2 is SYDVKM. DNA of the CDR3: TGTGCCAGCAGTTTACTGGCGGGAGGGCCGGGGGAGCAGTACTTC. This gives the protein CASSLLAGGPGEQYF.

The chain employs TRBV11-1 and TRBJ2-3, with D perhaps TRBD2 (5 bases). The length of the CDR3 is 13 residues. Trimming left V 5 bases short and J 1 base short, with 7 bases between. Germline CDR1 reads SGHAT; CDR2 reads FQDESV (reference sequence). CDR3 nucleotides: TGTGCCAGCAGCACGAGGGGCACAGATACGCAGTATTTT. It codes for CASSTRGTDTQYF.

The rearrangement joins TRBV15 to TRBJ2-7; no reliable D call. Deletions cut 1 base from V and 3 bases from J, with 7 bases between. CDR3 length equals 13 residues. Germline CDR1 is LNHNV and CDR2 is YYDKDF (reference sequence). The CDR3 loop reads CATSRGNSYEQYF. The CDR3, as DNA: TGTGCCACCAGCAGAGGCAACAGCTACGAGCAGTACTTC.

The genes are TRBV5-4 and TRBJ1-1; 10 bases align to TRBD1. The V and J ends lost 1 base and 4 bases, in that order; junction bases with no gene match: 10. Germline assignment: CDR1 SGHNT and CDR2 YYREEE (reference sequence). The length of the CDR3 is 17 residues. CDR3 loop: CASSLWRQGALSTEAFF. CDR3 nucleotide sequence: TGTGCCAGCAGCTTGTGGAGACAGGGGGCCTTGAGCACTGAAGCTTTCTTT.

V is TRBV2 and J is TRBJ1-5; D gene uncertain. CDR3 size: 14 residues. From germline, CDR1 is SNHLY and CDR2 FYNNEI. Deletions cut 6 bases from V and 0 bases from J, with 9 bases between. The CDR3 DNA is TGTGCCAGCAGAGACACCAATAGCAATCAGCCCCAGCATTTT. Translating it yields CASRDTNSNQPQHF.

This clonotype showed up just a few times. CDR3 DNA sequence: TGTGCCAGCAATATTCACCCGACAGCTCCCAGCAATGAGCAGTTCTTC. Amino acid sequence: CASNIHPTAPSNEQFF. This chain links TRBV6-1 with TRBJ2-1; D may be TRBD1 (5 bases). The germline V gene encodes CDR1 MNHNS and CDR2 SASEGT. V lost 7 bases, J lost 6 bases, and 22 bases lay in between. The CDR3 loop spans 16 amino acids.